The next 21 T cell receptor beta chains were all read from a single sample in a study of CD8 T cells in Susac syndrome. RNA totalling about 0.45 to 1 ug underwent reverse transcription with random hexamers. TCRdb itself ran the immunoSEQ multiplex PCR reads through MiXCR, one entry per CDR3 protein. The table includes 150,000 to 200,000 distinct CDR3 sequences, 90% to 95% detected once. Sequenced input: CD4+ T cells from PBMCs. The receptors were sampled from a human donor in good health.

The chain links TRBV3-1 to TRBJ2-7; 8 bases are shared with TRBD1. CDR1 and CDR2 (germline): LGHDT, YNNKEL (reference sequence). Unmatched junction bases numbered 9, after V lost 6 bases and J lost 5 bases. The CDR3 covers 14 residues. CDR3 region: CASRAGGATNEQYF. The CDR3 nucleotides are TGTGCCAGCAGAGCAGGGGGCGCAACCAACGAGCAGTACTTC.

The gene calls are TRBV27 and TRBJ1-2, with D possibly matching TRBD1 (6 bases). The CDR3 consists of 15 residues. V lost 2 bases to trimming and J lost 3 bases, with 13 bases between them. Germline V gene lookup returns CDR1 MNHEY and CDR2 SMNVEV (reference sequence). Here the CDR3 DNA reads TGTGCCAGCAGTTTAAGACCGGGACAATACTATGGCTACACCTTC. Its translation is CASSLRPGQYYGYTF.

J is TRBJ2-1 and V is TRBV18; 8 bases map to TRBD1. With 3 bases clipped from V and 5 bases from J, the junction kept 3 bases outside the gene matches. The CDR3 spans 14 residues. Germline-derived CDR1 and CDR2 are KGHSH and LQKENI. DNA for the CDR3: TGTGCCAGCTCACCGGGACAGGTGAACAATGAGCAGTTCTTC. Translating gives CASSPGQVNNEQFF.

V usage is TRBV12-3 or TRBV12-4 and J usage is TRBJ2-1, with 8 bases that match TRBD1. Losses at the gene ends were 6 bases for V and 5 bases for J; bases not matched to a gene: 6. CDR3 length: 14 amino acids. This CDR3 reads CASRQGQGHNEQFF. CDR3 coding DNA: TGTGCCAGCAGACAAGGACAGGGTCACAATGAGCAGTTCTTC.

The chain joins TRBV27 to TRBJ1-2; 8 positions agree with TRBD1. Per the germline V gene, CDR1 is MNHEY and CDR2 is SMNVEV (reference sequence). CDR3 length: 13 residues. V shed 6 bases, J shed 8 bases, and the junction held 8 bases outside the gene matches. CDR3 DNA sequence: TGTGCCAGCAGGACAGGGGAGGTAGGCGGCTACACCTTC. It codes for CASRTGEVGGYTF.

This chain links TRBV27 with TRBJ2-2, with a weak D call TRBD2 (6 bases). Germline CDR1 reads MNHEY; CDR2 reads SMNVEV (reference sequence). Trimming removed 0 bases from V and 8 bases from J, with 13 bases in between. The CDR3 consists of 15 residues. CDR3 nucleotides: TGTGCCAGCAGTTTATCTTGGGGGGACCTAGGGGAGCTGTTTTTT. Translating gives CASSLSWGDLGELFF.

The chain employs TRBV13 and TRBJ2-7; 8 bases map to TRBD2. The CDR3 totals 14 residues. Germline CDR1 is PRHDT and CDR2 is FYEKMQ (reference sequence). After removal of 5 bases from V and 5 bases from J, the junction contained 8 bases not matched to a gene. In DNA, the CDR3 is TGTGCCAGCAGCGATTACGGGGGGGCCAACGAGCAGTACTTC. Its translation: CASSDYGGANEQYF. The full variable domain, its missing parts supplied by reference TRBV13 and TRBJ2-7, is AAGVIQSPRHLIKEKRETATLKCYPIPRHDTVYWYQQGPGQDPQFLISFYEKMQSDKGSIPDRFSAQQFSDYHSELNMSSLELGDSALYFCASSDYGGANEQYFGPGTRLTVT.

The chain carries TRBV6-2 or TRBV6-3 and TRBJ2-5; 10 bases align to TRBD2. Germline assignment: CDR1 MNHEY and CDR2 SVGEGT. V lost 2 bases and J lost 5; bases outside the gene matches: 8. This CDR3 contains 16 residues. CDR3: CASSYPSAGGLETQYF. The CDR3 coding sequence is TGTGCCAGCAGTTACCCCTCAGCGGGGGGGCTGGAGACCCAGTACTTC.

V and J are TRBV2 and TRBJ1-2; no firm D call. This CDR3 contains 13 residues. The germline V gene encodes CDR1 SNHLY and CDR2 FYNNEI. Trimming removed 6 bases at V and 5 bases at J, with 13 bases between. The CDR3: CASRALPPYGYTF. The CDR3 nucleotides read TGTGCCAGCAGGGCTCTCCCGCCGTATGGCTACACCTTC. The variable domain in full, with the rest retrieved from reference TRBV2 and TRBJ1-2, is EPEVTQTPSHQVTQMGQEVILRCVPISNHLYFYWYRQILGQKVEFLVSFYNNEISEKSEIFDDQFSVERPDGSNFTLKIRSTKLEDSAMYFCASRALPPYGYTFGSGTRLTVV.

J is TRBJ2-1 and V is TRBV4-3; D is unresolved. Trimming cost V 4 bases and J 5 bases, with 15 bases left between them. The CDR3 runs 15 residues. CDR1 is LGHNA and CDR2 is YSLEER in the germline V gene. The CDR3 DNA is TGCGCCAGCAGCCGTGCCCTGACTGATAACAATGAGCAGTTCTTC. This gives the protein CASSRALTDNNEQFF.

The chain uses TRBV3-1 and TRBJ2-3; D uncertain. Trimming stripped 2 bases from V and 0 bases from J, with 12 bases between. Germline lookup yields CDR1 LGHDT and CDR2 YNNKEL (reference sequence). The CDR3 contains 16 residues. The CDR3 is CASSQRNSISTDTQYF. The CDR3 DNA follows: TGTGCCAGCAGCCAAAGAAACTCGATCAGCACAGATACGCAGTATTTT.

This chain links TRBV24-1 with TRBJ2-3, with 7 bases identical to TRBD2. Per germline, CDR1 KGHDR and CDR2 SFDVKD. There are 15 residues in the CDR3. Losses at the gene ends were 6 bases for V and 1 base for J; bases not matched to a gene: 6. CDR3 nucleotides: TGTGCCACCAGTCAGGCTAGCGGAGGCACAGATACGCAGTATTTT. Its translation: CATSQASGGTDTQYF.

This chain connects TRBV27 to TRBJ1-1; 7 positions match TRBD1. The CDR3 covers 13 residues. V was pared by 6 bases and J by 9 bases, with 10 bases of the junction left unmatched. Germline V gene lookup returns CDR1 MNHEY and CDR2 SMNVEV (reference sequence). CDR3 protein: CASRQQGPFQAFF. In DNA form, the CDR3 reads TGTGCCAGCAGGCAACAGGGGCCCTTTCAAGCTTTCTTT.

The chain recombines TRBV13 with TRBJ2-2, with TRBD1 matching over 10 bases. The V gene's germline CDR1 is PRHDT and CDR2 FYEKMQ (reference sequence). The CDR3 is 15 amino acids. V was pared by 5 bases and J by 7 bases, with 7 bases of the junction left unmatched. CDR3 sequence reads: CASSEWTGGIGELFF. The CDR3 coding sequence is TGTGCCAGCAGCGAATGGACAGGGGGGATCGGGGAGCTGTTTTTT.

The genes are TRBV4-3 and TRBJ1-1; a weak D match, TRBD1 (6 bases). V was shortened by 0 bases and J by 5 bases, with 13 bases between the two germline ends. This CDR3 contains 15 residues. Per germline, CDR1 LGHNA and CDR2 YSLEER. The DNA of the CDR3 is TGCGCCAGCAGCCAAGAACAGGGTTTGGGTACTGAAGCTTTCTTT. Its translation is CASSQEQGLGTEAFF.

V usage is TRBV20-1 and J usage is TRBJ2-7, with D perhaps being TRBD1 or TRBD2 (6 bases each). Trimming cost V 5 bases and J 5 bases, with 10 bases left between them. The CDR3 covers 11 residues. CDR1 DFQATT and CDR2 SNEGSKA come from the germline V gene (reference sequence). CDR3 protein: CSAPRGHEQYF. In DNA form, the CDR3 reads TGCAGTGCTCCCCGGGGGCACGAGCAGTACTTC.

The sample holds one count of this clonotype. The chain employs TRBV6-5 and TRBJ1-2; 11 bases match TRBD1. CDR1 MNHEY and CDR2 SVGAGI come from the germline V gene. The CDR3 is 15 residues long. V was clipped by 6 bases and J by 7 bases; unmatched bases: 10. The CDR3: CASRRTGGVGGGYTF. The CDR3 region has the DNA TGTGCCAGCAGACGGACAGGGGGCGTGGGTGGTGGCTACACCTTC.

This clonotype was detected only once. This chain uses TRBV3-1 with TRBJ2-3; 13 bases are a match to TRBD2. The length of the CDR3 is 17 residues. Germline V lookup: CDR1 LGHDT, CDR2 YNNKEL (reference sequence). Trimming took 5 bases from V and 0 from J; bases not matched to a gene: 5. CDR3 region: CASSGGTSGASTDTQYF. The CDR3 DNA sequence: TGTGCCAGCAGCGGCGGGACTAGCGGGGCGAGCACAGATACGCAGTATTTT.

This chain joins TRBV5-8 and TRBJ1-1; D unresolved. The V and J ends lost 1 base and 4 bases respectively, with 11 bases between them. This CDR3 is built from 14 residues. Germline CDR1 SGHTS, CDR2 YDEGEE. The CDR3 reads CASSLRAMGTEAFF. The CDR3 nucleotides read TGTGCCAGCAGCTTGAGAGCAATGGGCACTGAAGCTTTCTTT. Based on the CDR3 plus reference TRBV5-8 and TRBJ1-1, the full variable domain is EAGVTQSPTHLIKTRGQQATLRCSPISGHTSVYWYQQALGLGLQFLLWYDEGEERNRGNFPPRFSGRQFPNYSSELNVNALELEDSALYLCASSLRAMGTEAFFGQGTRLTVV.

The V and J genes are TRBV15 and TRBJ2-3; D gene ambiguous. V gave up 4 bases and J gave up 4 bases, with 9 bases separating them. Germline V gives CDR1 LNHNV, CDR2 YYDKDF (reference sequence). The CDR3 covers 13 residues. The CDR3 sequence is CATSNYVADTQYF. The CDR3 coding sequence is TGTGCCACCAGCAACTATGTGGCAGATACGCAGTATTTT.

The V and J genes are TRBV27 and TRBJ2-1, with D tentatively TRBD2 (6 bases). Trimming pared 8 bases from V and 4 bases from J, leaving 18 bases between. The germline V gene encodes CDR1 MNHEY and CDR2 SMNVEV (reference sequence). The CDR3 consists of 15 residues. The CDR3 spells CASVAGSVGYNEQFF. The CDR3 nucleotides read TGTGCCAGCGTGGCGGGGTCAGTGGGGTACAATGAGCAGTTCTTC.